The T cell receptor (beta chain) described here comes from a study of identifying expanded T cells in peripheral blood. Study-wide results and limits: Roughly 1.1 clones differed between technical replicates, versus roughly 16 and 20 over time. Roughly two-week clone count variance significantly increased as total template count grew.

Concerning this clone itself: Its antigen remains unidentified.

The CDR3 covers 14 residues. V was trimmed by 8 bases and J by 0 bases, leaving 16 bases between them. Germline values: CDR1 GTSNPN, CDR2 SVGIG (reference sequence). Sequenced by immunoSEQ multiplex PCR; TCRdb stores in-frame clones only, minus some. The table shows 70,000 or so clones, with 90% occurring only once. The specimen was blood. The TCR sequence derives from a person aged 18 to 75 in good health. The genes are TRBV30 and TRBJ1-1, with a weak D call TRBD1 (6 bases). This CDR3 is CALLSRGLNTEAFF. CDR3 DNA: TGTGCCCTCCTATCCAGGGGTTTGAACACTGAAGCTTTCTTT.